These 22 T cell receptor beta chains were sequenced from one sample in a study of PD-1 blockade in classical Hodgkin lymphoma. Noted time point: cycle 4 day 1 (C4D1), after less than 7 weeks of nivolumab. Brentuximab vedotin exposure varied among the patients, all of whom had relapsed after autologous stem cell transplantation. The assay was immunoSEQ multiplex PCR, and TCRdb's table has in-frame clones only and misses some. This sample has tens of thousands of clones, with 80% found just once. The specimen comprised peripheral blood mononuclear cells (PBMCs), sampled before the fourth cycle of nivolumab. The origin of the receptors is a human donor with classical Hodgkin lymphoma.

The chain uses TRBV4-1 and TRBJ1-2; TRBD1 might be the D (5 bases). V lost 0 bases and J lost 8, with 13 bases in between. The CDR3 length is 14 residues. The germline V gene has CDR1 MGHRA and CDR2 YSYEKL. CDR3 protein: CASSQEGDEVGYTF. In nucleotides, the CDR3 is TGCGCCAGCAGCCAAGAAGGGGATGAGGTGGGCTACACCTTC.

This clone turned up a few times. J is TRBJ2-1 and V is TRBV7-9, with 8 bases identical to TRBD1. Germline V gene data show CDR1 as SEHNR and CDR2 as FQNEAQ (reference sequence). Unmatched junction bases numbered 2, after V lost 7 bases and J lost 6 bases. This CDR3 has 12 amino acids. The CDR3 nucleotides are TGTGCCAGCACGGGACAGGCCAATGAGCAGTTCTTC. Encoded protein: CASTGQANEQFF. The whole variable domain, remainder taken from reference TRBV7-9 and TRBJ2-1, is DTGVSQNPRHKITKRGQNVTFRCDPISEHNRLYWYRQTLGQGPEFLTYFQNEAQLEKSRLLSDRFSAERPKGSFSTLEIQRTEQGDSAMYLCASTGQANEQFFGPGTRLTVL.

For the CDR3, the DNA is TGTGCCAGCAGTGATTATACCGGCGATGAGCAGTTCTTC. It translates to CASSDYTGDEQFF. The chain has TRBV2 and TRBJ2-1; unclear D gene. Trimming stripped 3 bases from V and 8 bases from J, with 11 bases between. This CDR3 has 13 residues. Germline V CDR1 and CDR2: SNHLY, FYNNEI. Full variable domain (outside the CDR3, taken from reference TRBV2 and TRBJ2-1): EPEVTQTPSHQVTQMGQEVILRCVPISNHLYFYWYRQILGQKVEFLVSFYNNEISEKSEIFDDQFSVERPDGSNFTLKIRSTKLEDSAMYFCASSDYTGDEQFFGPGTRLTVL.

In DNA form, the CDR3 reads TGTGCAAGTCGCTCCGTACAGGTCCTCTATGGCTACACCTTC. Translating it yields CASRSVQVLYGYTF. The chain joins TRBV12-2 to TRBJ1-2; the table calls TRBD1, which could not be checked here. TRBV12-2 is classified as a pseudogene. The CDR3 sequence is 14 residues long.

The chain has TRBV2 and TRBJ1-1, with 8 bases that match TRBD1. Germline V gene sequence: CDR1 SNHLY, CDR2 FYNNEI. This CDR3 has 14 amino acids. Germline trimming cut 2 bases from V and 5 bases from J; bases unmatched to any gene: 4. CDR3 residues: CASSEIRQGTEAFF. CDR3 nucleotides: TGTGCCAGCAGTGAAATTAGACAGGGGACTGAAGCTTTCTTT.

This chain links TRBV28 with TRBJ2-5, with 8 bases identical to TRBD2. This CDR3 spans 14 amino acids. From germline, CDR1 is MDHEN and CDR2 SYDVKM. Trimming removed 1 base from V and 2 bases from J; junction bases left unmatched: 0. CDR3 in amino acids: CASSLLAGQETQYF. CDR3 sequence (DNA): TGTGCCAGCAGTTTATTAGCGGGGCAAGAGACCCAGTACTTC.

V gene TRBV28 combines with J gene TRBJ2-5, with D possibly being TRBD1 or TRBD2 (5 bases each). Trimming took off 3 bases at V and 0 bases at J, with 14 bases between the two ends. Germline V lookup: CDR1 MDHEN, CDR2 SYDVKM. The length of the CDR3 is 16 residues. The CDR3 DNA reads as TGTGCCAGCAGTTTGACCGGGACGGCGTACCAAGAGACCCAGTACTTC. Residues: CASSLTGTAYQETQYF.

This clone was counted a few times. The chain carries TRBV20-1 and TRBJ1-1; perhaps TRBD1 as D (5 bases). The CDR3 totals 11 residues. Germline lookup yields CDR1 DFQATT and CDR2 SNEGSKA (reference sequence). The V end lost 5 bases, the J end lost 7 bases, and 11 bases lay between the germline ends. DNA for the CDR3: TGCAGTGCTCGACAGCCAAATGAAGCTTTCTTT. Its translation: CSARQPNEAFF.

The chain is built from TRBV2 and TRBJ2-3; TRBD2 matches at 8 bases. Per germline, CDR1 SNHLY and CDR2 FYNNEI. The CDR3 contains 15 residues. V gave up 7 bases and J gave up 4 bases; unmatched junction bases: 10. This CDR3 reads CASTVAGSWADTQYF. Written as DNA, the CDR3 is TGTGCCAGCACGGTAGCGGGAAGTTGGGCAGATACGCAGTATTTT.

The chain joins TRBV28 to TRBJ1-2; D not certain. Germline lookup yields CDR1 MDHEN and CDR2 SYDVKM. V was cut by 6 bases and J by 11 bases, with 13 bases left in between. The CDR3 runs to 11 residues. For the CDR3, the DNA is TGTGCCAGCAGCGCAACCCGGGTATACACCTTC. This sequence encodes CASSATRVYTF.

This rearrangement joins TRBV20-1 to TRBJ2-5; D is ambiguous. V lost 6 bases, J lost 10 bases, and 15 bases lay in between. This CDR3 has 11 residues. The germline V gene encodes CDR1 DFQATT and CDR2 SNEGSKA (reference sequence). This CDR3 reads CSADDRRGQYF. Here the CDR3 DNA reads TGCAGTGCCGATGACCGGAGAGGCCAGTACTTC.

The chain links TRBV15 to TRBJ2-7; 14 bases line up with TRBD2. Germline CDR1 reads LNHNV; CDR2 reads YYDKDF (reference sequence). The V segment lost 5 bases and the J segment 5 bases; nucleotides outside the gene matches: 14. The CDR3 extends over 18 amino acids. DNA for the CDR3: TGTGCCACCAGCGGGGGTCTCCTGGGACTAGCGGGAGCGGACGAGCAGTACTTC. Amino acid sequence: CATSGGLLGLAGADEQYF.

This clone was counted a single time. V gene TRBV18 combines with J gene TRBJ1-2; D call uncertain. CDR1 and CDR2 (germline): KGHSH, LQKENI. V was pared by 2 bases and J by 6 bases, with 16 bases between. The CDR3 totals 15 residues. The CDR3 sequence is CASSPIPYSIHGYTF. CDR3 nucleotides: TGTGCCAGCTCACCAATACCATATTCCATCCATGGCTACACCTTC.

This clone was found a few times. The chain links TRBV7-3 to TRBJ2-3; no definite D call. CDR1 and CDR2 from the germline V gene are SGHTA and FQGTGA. The V end lost 10 bases, the J end lost 6 bases, and 17 bases lay between the germline ends. This CDR3 is 13 amino acids long. The CDR3 region is CATSLPPSDTQYF. The CDR3 region has the DNA TGTGCCACCTCTCTCCCCCCATCGGATACGCAGTATTTT. Drawing the rest from reference TRBV7-3 and TRBJ2-3, the complete variable domain is GAGVSQTPSNKVTEKGKYVELRCDPISGHTALYWYRQSLGQGPEFLIYFQGTGAADDSGLPNDRFFAVRPEGSVSTLKIQRTERGDSAVYLCATSLPPSDTQYFGPGTRLTVL.

The rearrangement uses TRBV29-1 and TRBJ1-1, with D unresolved. This CDR3 is built from 13 residues. V gave up 8 bases and J gave up 1 base, with 14 bases separating them. Germline loops: CDR1 SQVTM, CDR2 ANQGSEA. The CDR3 loop reads CSPQLGPNTEAFF. Written as DNA, the CDR3 is TGCAGCCCACAACTCGGACCGAACACTGAAGCTTTCTTT.

This sequence joins TRBV5-1 and TRBJ2-5; 10 bases are a match to TRBD2. Germline CDR1 is SGHRS and CDR2 is YFSETQ. V lost 6 bases to trimming and J lost 4 bases; unmatched junction nucleotides: 12. This CDR3 is 16 amino acids long. The CDR3 sequence is CASMGTSGVRVETQYF. The CDR3 DNA reads as TGCGCCAGCATGGGAACTAGCGGGGTTCGTGTAGAGACCCAGTACTTC.

Written as DNA, the CDR3 is TGCGCCAGCAGTGAGTCGCGGACAGGGAACACCGGGGAGCTGTTTTTT. Translating it yields CASSESRTGNTGELFF. This rearrangement joins TRBV10-1 to TRBJ2-2; TRBD1 agrees at 7 bases. The CDR3 has 16 amino acids. V shed 0 bases, J shed 1 base, and the junction held 2 bases outside the gene matches. Per germline, CDR1 WNHNN and CDR2 SYGVQD (reference sequence).

The rearrangement uses TRBV19 and TRBJ2-3, with a tentative D call TRBD2 (5 bases). Trimming took 5 bases from V and 3 from J, leaving 12 bases between them. The CDR3 consists of 14 residues. The germline gives CDR1 LNHDA, CDR2 SQIVND (reference sequence). CDR3 region: CASSLVARTDTQYF. The CDR3 region has the DNA TGTGCCAGTAGTCTGGTAGCGCGGACAGATACGCAGTATTTT.

The chain has TRBV28 and TRBJ1-2, with D tentatively TRBD1 (6 bases). The germline V gene encodes CDR1 MDHEN and CDR2 SYDVKM. Trimming left V 10 bases short and J 7 bases short, with 13 bases between. The CDR3 has 11 residues. CDR3 DNA sequence: TGTGCCATCTCAGACAGGTTTGGCTACACCTTC. As protein: CAISDRFGYTF.

This clone occurred once. The rearrangement links TRBV5-1 to TRBJ2-7; the D gene is possibly TRBD1 (6 bases). Trimming shortened V by 5 bases and J by 2 bases, and 14 bases separated the two germline ends. The germline CDR1 and CDR2 sequences are SGHRS and YFSETQ. The CDR3 covers 14 residues. The CDR3 DNA sequence: TGCGCCAGCAGACCCGGGACAAACACCTACGAGCAGTACTTC. It specifies CASRPGTNTYEQYF.

The sample holds a few counts of this clone. The rearrangement uses TRBV30 and TRBJ2-7; D is possibly TRBD1 (6 bases). The V and J ends lost 0 bases and 1 base respectively, with 10 bases between them. This CDR3 is built from 14 residues. Germline V CDR1 and CDR2: GTSNPN, SVGIG (reference sequence). The chain's CDR3 is CAWSVKDSSYEQYF. The CDR3 DNA follows: TGTGCCTGGAGTGTAAAGGACAGTTCCTACGAGCAGTACTTC.

The rearrangement links TRBV14 to TRBJ1-2; tentatively, D is TRBD1 (6 bases). The CDR3 is made up of 14 amino acids. Trimming removed 2 bases from V and 4 bases from J, with 11 bases in between. From germline, CDR1 is SGHDN and CDR2 FVKESK. The CDR3 here is CASSQLTGGYGYTF. In nucleotides, the CDR3 is TGTGCCAGCAGCCAATTGACAGGAGGCTATGGCTACACCTTC.